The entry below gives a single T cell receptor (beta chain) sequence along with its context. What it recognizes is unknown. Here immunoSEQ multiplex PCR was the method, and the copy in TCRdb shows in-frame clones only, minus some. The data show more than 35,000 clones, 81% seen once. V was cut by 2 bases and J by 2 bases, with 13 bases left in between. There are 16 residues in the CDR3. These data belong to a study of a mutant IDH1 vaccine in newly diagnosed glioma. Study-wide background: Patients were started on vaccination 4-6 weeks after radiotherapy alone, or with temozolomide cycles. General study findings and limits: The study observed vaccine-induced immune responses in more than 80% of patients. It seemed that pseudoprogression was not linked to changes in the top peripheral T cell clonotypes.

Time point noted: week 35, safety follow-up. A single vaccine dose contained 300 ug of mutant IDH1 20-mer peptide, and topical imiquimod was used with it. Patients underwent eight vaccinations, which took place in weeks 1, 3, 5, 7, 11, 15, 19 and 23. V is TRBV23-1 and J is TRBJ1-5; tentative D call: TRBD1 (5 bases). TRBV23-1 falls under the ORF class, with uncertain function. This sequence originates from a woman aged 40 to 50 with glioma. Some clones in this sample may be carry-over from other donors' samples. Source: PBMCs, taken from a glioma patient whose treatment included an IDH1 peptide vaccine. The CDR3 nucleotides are TGCGCCAGCAGTCAACGCGGGACGGGTCGCAATCAGCCCCAGCATTTT. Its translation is CASSQRGTGRNQPQHF.